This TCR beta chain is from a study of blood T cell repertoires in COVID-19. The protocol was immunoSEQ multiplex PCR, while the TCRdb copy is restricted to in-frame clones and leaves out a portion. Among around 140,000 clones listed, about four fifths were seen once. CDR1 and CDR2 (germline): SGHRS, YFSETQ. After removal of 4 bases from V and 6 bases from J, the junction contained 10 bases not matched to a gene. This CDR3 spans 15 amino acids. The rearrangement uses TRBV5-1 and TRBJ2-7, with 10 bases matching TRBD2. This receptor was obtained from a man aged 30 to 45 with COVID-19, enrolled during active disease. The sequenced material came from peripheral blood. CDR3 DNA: TGCGCCAGCAGCCCGGGGAGGAGCGGGAGGGTCGAGCAGTACTTC. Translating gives CASSPGRSGRVEQYF.